The clone carrying this TCR beta chain was seen repeatedly, ten times or more. Antigen specificity is unknown. This specimen comes from a study of Graves' ophthalmopathy and Graves' hyperthyroidism. Broader study findings: Blood was where most expanded thyroid clonotypes above 0.001 frequency also turned up. Sensitivity reached more than 70% and specificity about 72% when the model predicted ophthalmopathy progression.

Per germline, CDR1 MNHEY and CDR2 SVGAGI. Unmatched junction bases numbered 5, after V lost 1 base and J lost 7 bases. The CDR3 loop spans 15 amino acids. Beta-chain TCR CDR3 regions were amplified from RNA transcripts. RT-PCR with HTBI primers came first, then second-round multiplex PCR. From the multiplex PCR reads, TCRdb called clonotypes with MiXCR, one entry per CDR3 protein. The sample contains under 350,000 distinct CDR3 sequences, about 17% of which appear only once. The sample comprised peripheral blood. The rearrangement links TRBV6-5 to TRBJ1-2; 11 bases align to TRBD1. This receptor was identified in an adult man with Graves' ophthalmopathy. CDR3 sequence (DNA): TGTGCCAGCAGTTACTGGGGACAGGGGGTGGGTGGCTACACCTTC. Amino acids: CASSYWGQGVGGYTF.